These T cell receptor beta chains were read from a single sample in a study of CD8 T cells in ankylosing spondylitis. TCRdb used MiXCR to reprocess the 5' RACE reads, holding one entry per CDR3 protein. The data hold 150,000 to 200,000 distinct CDR3 sequences, with 15% to 20% observed a single time. The material sequenced was blood, either unsorted or a sorted T cell fraction (not recorded which). These receptors were obtained from a male donor under 30 with ankylosing spondylitis or in good health (not recorded which). Both conserved end residues are part of each CDR3. The order of the fields is V gene, D gene, J gene, clone size, CDR3 protein, CDR3 DNA. The D gene is left open where the match is weak. Clone size appears in some rows only: once, few, many, or a class for an expanded clone.

TRBV7-7	-	TRBJ2-5	many	CASSLGHQETQYF	TGTGCCAGCAGCTTAGGGCACCAAGAGACCCAGTACTTC
TRBV7-2	TRBD2	TRBJ2-1	many	CASSLAGGLGYNEQFF	TGTGCCAGCAGCTTAGCGGGGGGACTAGGATACAATGAGCAGTTCTTC
TRBV9	TRBD2	TRBJ2-4	many	CASSSRSWGGDPSGGIQYF	TGTGCCAGCAGCTCCAGATCTTGGGGGGGGGACCCCTCCGGAGGCATTCAGTACTTC
TRBV20-1	-	TRBJ2-5	many	CSAKTFFKETQYF	TGCAGTGCTAAGACCTTTTTTAAAGAGACCCAGTACTTC
TRBV6-4	-	TRBJ2-2	many	CASSDSITGELFF	TGTGCCAGCAGTGACTCAATCACCGGGGAGCTGTTTTTT
TRBV27	TRBD1	TRBJ2-7	-	CASSLRDRTYEQYF	TGTGCCAGCAGTTTGAGGGACAGAACCTACGAGCAGTACTTC
TRBV20-1	TRBD2	TRBJ2-3	-	CSARLAGGPRTDTQYF	TGCAGTGCTAGACTAGCGGGAGGCCCACGCACAGATACGCAGTATTTT
TRBV20-1	-	TRBJ2-1	few	CSARRGIEQFF	TGCAGTGCTAGGAGGGGGATCGAGCAGTTCTTC
TRBV7-9	TRBD2	TRBJ2-7	-	CASSSGTSGIYEQYF	TGTGCCAGCAGCTCCGGGACTAGCGGGATCTACGAGCAGTACTTC
TRBV10-3	-	TRBJ2-1	many	CAISESVLGHNEQFF	TGTGCCATCAGTGAGTCGGTTCTAGGGCACAATGAGCAGTTCTTC
TRBV18	TRBD1	TRBJ1-2	many	CASSPYGTAPYGYTF	TGTGCCAGCTCACCATACGGGACAGCTCCCTATGGCTACACCTTC
TRBV29-1	TRBD1	TRBJ1-2	many	CSAPDRTNYGYTF	TGCAGCGCCCCGGACAGGACCAACTATGGCTACACCTTC
TRBV18	-	TRBJ2-7	few	CASSPMEEGAEQYF	TGTGCCAGCTCACCAATGGAGGAGGGTGCCGAGCAGTACTTC
TRBV25-1	TRBD2	TRBJ2-1	-	CASSSSGVTYNEQFF	TGTGCCAGCAGCTCTAGCGGGGTTACCTACAATGAGCAGTTCTTC
TRBV7-9	TRBD2	TRBJ2-5	many	CASSWLAGQETQYF	TGTGCCAGCAGCTGGCTAGCGGGACAAGAGACCCAGTACTTC
TRBV19	TRBD2	TRBJ2-7	many	CATGLAGAYEQYF	TGTGCCACCGGACTAGCGGGAGCCTACGAGCAGTACTTC
TRBV24-1	TRBD2	TRBJ2-3	many	CATNEREGQIEDTQYF	TGTGCCACCAACGAGCGGGAGGGCCAGATTGAAGATACGCAGTATTTT
TRBV29-1	-	TRBJ2-7	-	CSVALGAYEQYF	TGCAGCGTTGCTTTGGGTGCCTACGAGCAGTACTTC
TRBV3-1	-	TRBJ1-1	many	CASSVGQSEAFF	TGTGCCAGCAGCGTAGGTCAGAGTGAAGCTTTCTTT
TRBV12-3/TRBV12-4	-	TRBJ2-1	many	CASSLTPDSYNEQFF	TGTGCCAGCAGTTTGACCCCGGACTCCTACAATGAGCAGTTCTTC
TRBV6-5	-	TRBJ2-5	-	CASSYGVQETQYF	TGTGCCAGCAGTTACGGGGTACAAGAGACCCAGTACTTC
TRBV7-2	-	TRBJ2-3	many	CASSPRRDGPQYF	TGTGCCAGCAGCCCCCGACGGGACGGTCCGCAGTATTTT
TRBV6-5	-	TRBJ2-6	many	CASSRGGAAGANVLTF	TGTGCCAGCAGTAGGGGGGGGGCTGCTGGGGCCAACGTCCTGACTTTC
TRBV19	-	TRBJ1-2	-	CASSIVSANYGYTF	TGTGCCAGTAGTATTGTTTCCGCTAACTATGGCTACACCTTC
TRBV12-3/TRBV12-4	-	TRBJ2-2	many	CASSSRAGDTGELIF	TGTGCCAGCAGTTCCAGGGCAGGGGACACCGGGGAGCTGATTTTT
TRBV28	TRBD1	TRBJ2-7	many	CASSLLLGQGYEQYF	TGTGCCAGCAGTTTATTATTGGGACAGGGCTACGAGCAGTACTTC
TRBV6-5	TRBD2	TRBJ2-7	once	CASSKTSGGYEQYF	TGTGCCAGCTCAAAGACTAGCGGGGGGTACGAGCAGTACTTC
TRBV6-6	-	TRBJ1-3	many	CASSYLGTYGNTIYF	TGTGCCAGCAGTTACCTCGGGACATACGGAAACACCATATATTTT
TRBV27	-	TRBJ2-1	-	CASSPVGRSYNEQFF	TGTGCCAGCAGTCCGGTCGGTCGATCCTACAATGAGCAGTTCTTC
TRBV20-1	TRBD1	TRBJ2-7	few	CSALEDRRSSYEQYF	TGCAGTGCTCTTGAGGACAGGCGGAGCTCCTACGAGCAGTACTTC
TRBV28	-	TRBJ2-1	many	CASSLQGDYNEQFF	TGTGCCAGCAGTCTCCAGGGAGACTACAATGAGCAGTTCTTC
TRBV19	-	TRBJ2-1	many	CASSIRRAASHNEQFF	TGTGCCAGTAGTATCCGCAGGGCCGCGTCCCACAATGAGCAGTTCTTC
TRBV29-1	-	TRBJ2-7	many	CSARADAAVYF	TGCAGCGCCAGGGCCGACGCGGCGGTGTACTTC
TRBV29-1	-	TRBJ1-1	-	CSVSGRASTEAFF	TGCAGCGTCTCAGGCAGGGCGAGCACTGAAGCTTTCTTT
TRBV4-3	-	TRBJ2-1	many	CASSQDVTSRQFF	TGCGCCAGCAGCCAAGATGTTACCTCTCGGCAGTTCTTC
TRBV5-1	-	TRBJ2-3	many	CASSLIQDPDTQYF	TGCGCCAGCAGCTTGATCCAGGACCCAGATACGCAGTATTTT
TRBV3-1	-	TRBJ1-5	many	CASSQDLVNQPQHF	TGTGCCAGCAGCCAAGATCTTGTAAATCAGCCCCAGCATTTT
TRBV19	-	TRBJ2-7	few	CASSISTGGYEQYF	TGTGCCAGTAGTATATCGACAGGTGGATACGAGCAGTACTTC
TRBV27	TRBD2	TRBJ2-1	many	CASSPGLAGVNEQFF	TGTGCCAGCAGTCCCGGACTAGCGGGAGTCAATGAGCAGTTCTTC
TRBV29-1	-	TRBJ2-1	-	CSVAWVLGGDEQFF	TGCAGCGTTGCGTGGGTTTTAGGGGGAGATGAGCAGTTCTTC
TRBV6-4	TRBD1	TRBJ2-5	many	CASIYDRGRETQYF	TGTGCCAGCATCTACGACAGGGGGCGAGAGACCCAGTACTTC
TRBV12-3/TRBV12-4	TRBD1	TRBJ1-5	-	CASRTGSNQPQHF	TGTGCCTCACGGACAGGGAGCAATCAGCCCCAGCATTTT
TRBV7-2	-	TRBJ2-7	-	CASSPRESLHPLEQYF	TGTGCCAGCAGCCCCAGAGAGTCCTTGCATCCCCTCGAGCAGTACTTC
TRBV25-1	-	TRBJ2-1	few	CASSGKSYNEQFF	TGTGCCAGCAGCGGGAAATCCTACAATGAGCAGTTCTTC
TRBV29-1	-	TRBJ2-6	-	CSVDSSGANVLTF	TGCAGCGTTGATAGCTCTGGGGCCAACGTCCTGACTTTC
TRBV7-2	TRBD1	TRBJ1-1	few	CASSLMDRVNTEAFF	TGTGCCAGCAGCTTAATGGACAGGGTGAACACTGAAGCTTTCTTT
TRBV30	-	TRBJ2-5	many	CAWSPGLETQYF	TGTGCCTGGAGTCCGGGGCTGGAGACCCAGTACTTC
TRBV11-3	TRBD2	TRBJ2-5	many	CASSPGLAGGPQETQYF	TGTGCCAGCAGCCCCGGACTAGCGGGAGGTCCCCAAGAGACCCAGTACTTC
TRBV30	-	TRBJ2-1	-	CAWIGGSSYNEQFF	TGTGCCTGGATCGGAGGGAGCTCCTACAATGAGCAGTTCTTC
TRBV18	-	TRBJ1-5	many	CASSPRAGENQPQHF	TGTGCCAGCTCCCCTAGGGCAGGGGAAAATCAGCCCCAGCATTTT
TRBV3-1	-	TRBJ2-2	many	CASTPVGSGELFF	TGTGCCAGCACCCCCGTAGGGTCCGGGGAGCTGTTTTTT
TRBV5-1	-	TRBJ2-4	many	CASSSMGAEKNIQYF	TGCGCCAGCAGCTCGATGGGCGCGGAAAAAAACATTCAGTACTTC